These T cell receptor beta chains were read from a single sample in a study of shared clonotypes between healthy human individuals. TCRdb's table, derived via immunoSEQ multiplex PCR, lists solely in-frame clones and lacks some. The sample includes about 520,000 clones, roughly 80% of them seen just once. The source material was PBMCs. The source is a woman in her thirties or forties in good health. Some clones in this sample may be carry-over from other donors' samples. CDR3s include the opening cysteine and the closing phenylalanine or tryptophan. The D gene is left open where the match is weak. Some rows mark clone size as missing; the rest say once, few, many or name a class of expanded clone.

CDR3 length	V gene	clone size	D gene	J gene	CDR3 DNA	CDR3 protein
13	TRBV5-5	-	-	TRBJ1-4	TGTGCCAGCAGCTTGGTCTCGGCTGAAAAACTGTTTTTT	CASSLVSAEKLFF
13	TRBV14	few	-	TRBJ2-7	TGTGCCAGCAGCCCACTAGAGGTCCGCGAGCAGTACTTC	CASSPLEVREQYF
14	TRBV27	-	TRBD1	TRBJ1-4	TGTGCCAGCAGAAAGGACAGGGTGGGTGAAAAACTGTTTTTT	CASRKDRVGEKLFF
14	TRBV28	-	-	TRBJ2-2	TGTGCCAGCACCCCACCGGCAGGGGCCGGGGAGCTGTTTTTT	CASTPPAGAGELFF
15	TRBV5-1	-	TRBD1	TRBJ2-7	TGCGCCAGCAGTTTGGGAACAGGGGGTAGGTACGAGCAGTACTTC	CASSLGTGGRYEQYF
18	TRBV5-6	-	TRBD2	TRBJ2-2	TGTGCCAGCAGCTTCCGCGGACTAGCGGGAGGCGGTTCCGGGGAGCTGTTTTTT	CASSFRGLAGGGSGELFF
14	TRBV19	few	-	TRBJ2-7	TGTGCCAGTAGTATGCAGGGCAGCTCCTACGAGCAGTACTTC	CASSMQGSSYEQYF
20	TRBV7-6	-	TRBD2	TRBJ2-6	TGTGCCAGCAGCACATCCTCCGGGGGGAAAGGAGGCTCTGGGGCCAACGTCCTGACTTTC	CASSTSSGGKGGSGANVLTF
16	TRBV11-2	-	TRBD2	TRBJ2-2	TGTGCCAGCAGCTTCTCCGGGACTAGCGCTTCCGGGGAGCTGTTTTTT	CASSFSGTSASGELFF
16	TRBV30	-	-	TRBJ1-6	TGTGCCTGGAGTGTACTGGGGGCGGCAGGGGCCTCACCCCTCCACTTT	CAWSVLGAAGASPLHF
13	TRBV6-5	once	-	TRBJ1-5	TGTGCCAGCAATCCGGGGAACGGTCAGCCCCAGCATTTT	CASNPGNGQPQHF
13	TRBV25-1	-	-	TRBJ1-1	TGTGCCAGCAGTGAATTGAGTCCGCGGCGGGTTTTCTTT	CASSELSPRRVFF